Below are 21 T cell receptor beta chains sequenced from a single sample in a study of T-cell memory formation after mild COVID-19. TCRdb reprocessed the 5' RACE reads with MiXCR, giving one entry per CDR3 protein. The sample consists of about 620,000 distinct CDR3 sequences, approximately 19% of them appearing once. Sequenced input: PBMCs or a T cell subset sorted from them (not recorded which). The receptors shown here come from an adult woman who had mild COVID-19 (a few samples of this study predate the infection). Cell type and time point are not known.

The CDR3 reads CASSLWVAGANVLTF. The CDR3 DNA reads TGTGCCAGCAGCTTGTGGGTCGCTGGGGCCAACGTCCTGACTTTC. The chain employs TRBV5-5 and TRBJ2-6, with no clear D. V was trimmed by 1 base and J by 2 bases, leaving 7 bases between them. Germline loops: CDR1 SGHKS, CDR2 YYEKEE (reference sequence). This CDR3 spans 15 amino acids.

This sequence joins TRBV15 and TRBJ2-7; a possible D gene is TRBD2 (7 bases). Germline lookup yields CDR1 LNHNV and CDR2 YYDKDF (reference sequence). Trimming shortened V by 0 bases and J by 3 bases, and 9 bases separated the two germline ends. This CDR3 is 14 amino acids long. CDR3 bases: TGTGCCACCAGCAGAGAGGGAGGGGGCTACGAGCAGTACTTC. Its translation is CATSREGGGYEQYF.

This clonotype was counted a few times. This chain links TRBV30 with TRBJ2-7; 7 bases agree with TRBD2. Germline V gene data show CDR1 as GTSNPN and CDR2 as SVGIG (reference sequence). This CDR3 is 14 amino acids long. Trimming took 7 bases from V and 0 from J; bases not matched to a gene: 9. Here the CDR3 reads CASSRGVGSYEQYF. The CDR3 region has the DNA TGTGCCTCCTCCCGGGGGGTGGGCTCCTACGAGCAGTACTTC.

This clonotype showed up many times. The junction differs from germline at one of its ends, possibly a read error. DNA of the CDR3: TGTGCCAGCAGCTTGCCGAGCTCCTACAATGAGCAGTTCTTC. Translating gives CASSLPSSYNEQFF. V gene TRBV5-1 combines with J gene TRBJ2-1; D gene unclear. The CDR3 loop spans 14 amino acids. Germline V gene data show CDR1 as SGHRS and CDR2 as YFSETQ. The entire variable domain, with the rest obtained from reference TRBV5-1 and TRBJ2-1, is as follows: KAGVTQTPRYLIKTRGQQVTLSCSPISGHRSVSWYQQTPGQGLQFLFEYFSETQRNKGNFPGRFSGRQFSNSRSEMNVSTLELGDSALYLCASSLPSSYNEQFFGPGTRLTVL.

This sequence joins TRBV5-1 and TRBJ2-7; 9 bases fit TRBD1. With 3 bases clipped from V and 2 bases from J, the junction kept 6 bases outside the gene matches. Looked up from germline, CDR1 is SGHRS and CDR2 is YFSETQ. The CDR3 spans 15 residues. CDR3 in amino acids: CASSSQGTGTYEQYF. CDR3 DNA sequence: TGCGCCAGCAGCTCTCAAGGGACAGGGACCTACGAGCAGTACTTC.

The chain is built from TRBV29-1 and TRBJ2-1; 10 bases map to TRBD1. With 4 bases clipped from V and 5 bases from J, the junction kept 5 bases outside the gene matches. The CDR3 totals 14 residues. From germline, CDR1 is SQVTM and CDR2 ANQGSEA. The CDR3 sequence is CSVARTGGHNEQFF. The CDR3 nucleotides are TGCAGCGTTGCCAGGACAGGGGGACACAATGAGCAGTTCTTC.

In this sample, this clonotype turned up a few times. The V gene is TRBV10-3, the J gene TRBJ2-1, with a tentative D call TRBD2 (7 bases). The CDR3 is 15 amino acids. Trimming removed 3 bases from V and 0 bases from J, with 9 bases in between. Germline lookup yields CDR1 ENHRY and CDR2 SYGVKD. The DNA for the CDR3 is TGTGCCATCAGTGAAGGGGGGGGCTCCTACAATGAGCAGTTCTTC. Amino acids: CAISEGGGSYNEQFF.

The chain combines TRBV4-1 with TRBJ2-7, with D possibly matching TRBD1 (5 bases). V dropped 3 bases and J dropped 3 bases, with 9 bases sitting between them. Germline V lookup: CDR1 MGHRA, CDR2 YSYEKL. The CDR3 extends over 13 amino acids. The CDR3 DNA follows: TGCGCCAGCAGCCAGGGTGACAGCTACGAGCAGTACTTC. As protein: CASSQGDSYEQYF.

This clonotype appeared a few times. The gene calls are TRBV2 and TRBJ1-2; 9 bases are a match to TRBD1. CDR3 length equals 15 residues. V was clipped by 8 bases and J by 6 bases; unmatched bases: 13. In germline, CDR1 is SNHLY, CDR2 FYNNEI. The CDR3 bases are TGTGCCAGCGGGGACAGGGAAGGGGGATTTGATGGCTACACCTTC. Protein: CASGDREGGFDGYTF.

This chain uses TRBV3-1 with TRBJ1-1; 9 bases match TRBD1. CDR3 length: 16 amino acids. The J segment lost 3 bases and the V segment lost 0 bases, leaving 5 bases of the junction unmatched. CDR1 is LGHDT, CDR2 YNNKEL, per germline (reference sequence). The chain's CDR3 is CASSQDSWTGDTEAFF. CDR3 coding DNA: TGTGCCAGCAGCCAAGATTCGTGGACAGGGGACACTGAAGCTTTCTTT.

This clonotype was detected many times. The chain joins TRBV6-5 to TRBJ2-4; TRBD1 agrees at 7 bases. With V trimmed by 5 bases and J by 0 bases, 7 bases remained unmatched. Looked up from germline, CDR1 is MNHEY and CDR2 is SVGAGI. CDR3 length: 16 amino acids. CDR3 in DNA: TGTGCCAGCAGTCCCTATCGACAGGGAGCCAAAAACATTCAGTACTTC. It is translated as CASSPYRQGAKNIQYF.

The chain recombines TRBV6-6 with TRBJ1-1; D is ambiguous. This CDR3 has 14 residues. V was clipped by 5 bases and J by 1 base, with 11 bases between them. Germline loops: CDR1 MNHNY, CDR2 SVGAGI (reference sequence). The chain's CDR3 is CASSPRPANTEAFF. CDR3 nucleotide sequence: TGTGCCAGCAGTCCCCGACCGGCGAACACTGAAGCTTTCTTT.

The chain couples TRBV7-3 to TRBJ2-5, with 15 bases lining up with TRBD2. V was clipped by 5 bases and J by 5 bases; unmatched bases: 6. There are 16 residues in the CDR3. Germline V gene data show CDR1 as SGHTA and CDR2 as FQGTGA. The chain's CDR3 is CASSRTSGGAGETQYF. As DNA, the CDR3 is TGTGCCAGCAGCAGGACTAGCGGGGGGGCCGGTGAGACCCAGTACTTC.

In this sample, this clonotype turned up a few times. The chain joins TRBV15 to TRBJ2-7, with 8 bases aligning to TRBD1. Germline V lookup: CDR1 LNHNV, CDR2 YYDKDF (reference sequence). The CDR3 is 14 residues long. V lost 1 base and J lost 5; bases outside the gene matches: 4. CDR3 sequence (DNA): TGTGCCACCAGCAGAGCCAGGGGGCGCGACGAGCAGTACTTC. Its protein product is CATSRARGRDEQYF.

This clonotype was detected only a few times. The genes are TRBV2 and TRBJ2-4; D not certain. V lost 3 bases and J 9 bases, leaving 12 bases between the germline ends. The CDR3 is 13 residues long. Germline CDR1 and CDR2: SNHLY and FYNNEI. The CDR3 loop reads CASSEGSLGIQYF. The CDR3 DNA is TGTGCCAGCAGTGAGGGCAGCTTGGGCATTCAGTACTTC.

The CDR3 loop is CSARDLRRYTDTQYF. The CDR3 coding sequence is TGCAGTGCTAGAGATCTAAGGAGGTACACAGATACGCAGTATTTT. The genes are TRBV20-1 and TRBJ2-3, with D perhaps TRBD2 (5 bases). V lost 0 bases, J lost 2 bases, and 12 bases lay in between. The CDR3 is made up of 15 amino acids. From germline, CDR1 is DFQATT and CDR2 SNEGSKA (reference sequence).

This clonotype was observed at least ten times. The chain is built from TRBV7-2 and TRBJ2-7; 9 nucleotides match TRBD2. V was pared by 2 bases and J by 0 bases, with 5 bases of the junction left unmatched. Per the germline V gene, CDR1 is SGHTA and CDR2 is FQGNSA. This CDR3 comprises 16 residues. The CDR3 DNA reads TGTGCCAGCAGCTTATTTGCGGGGGGGAACTCCTACGAGCAGTACTTC. Amino acid sequence: CASSLFAGGNSYEQYF. Combining the CDR3 with reference TRBV7-2 and TRBJ2-7 gives the whole variable domain GAGVSQSPSNKVTEKGKDVELRCDPISGHTALYWYRQSLGQGLEFLIYFQGNSAPDKSGLPSDRFSAERTGGSVSTLTIQRTQQEDSAVYLCASSLFAGGNSYEQYFGPGTRLTVT.

This clonotype has only a few counts. The V and J genes are TRBV28 and TRBJ2-6; 7 bases are a match to TRBD1. The CDR3 consists of 16 residues. Germline CDR1 is MDHEN and CDR2 is SYDVKM. V lost 7 bases, J lost 1 base, and 7 bases stayed unmatched. CDR3 protein: CASTLSTGSGANVLTF. The CDR3 DNA is TGTGCCAGCACCCTATCGACAGGGTCTGGGGCCAACGTCCTGACTTTC.

This clonotype came up a few times. The chain combines TRBV7-9 with TRBJ1-1; D is uncertain. V lost 2 bases to trimming and J lost 4 bases, with 11 bases between them. CDR1 SEHNR and CDR2 FQNEAQ come from the germline V gene (reference sequence). The CDR3 loop spans 14 amino acids. In DNA form, the CDR3 reads TGTGCCAGCAGCTTATCGTCACCTCGCACTGAAGCTTTCTTT. This gives the protein CASSLSSPRTEAFF.

This clonotype came up a few times. This CDR3 reads CASSLRGGAPFYEQFF. The CDR3 DNA follows: TGTGCCAGCAGCCTTAGAGGGGGGGCGCCGTTTTATGAGCAGTTCTTC. The chain combines TRBV12-3 or TRBV12-4 with TRBJ2-1, with D maybe TRBD2 (7 bases). This CDR3 comprises 16 residues. Between the trimmed V and J ends, which lost 6 bases and 8 bases, there was a span of 23 bases.

J is TRBJ2-7 and V is TRBV3-1, with TRBD2 matching 13 bases. The germline V gene encodes CDR1 LGHDT and CDR2 YNNKEL (reference sequence). The CDR3 contains 17 residues. V lost 7 bases and J lost 6; bases outside the gene matches: 15. CDR3 nucleotide sequence: TGTGCCAGCACCCCTGATTTACTAGCGGGAGGGTTTGGCGAGCAGTACTTC. Translating gives CASTPDLLAGGFGEQYF.